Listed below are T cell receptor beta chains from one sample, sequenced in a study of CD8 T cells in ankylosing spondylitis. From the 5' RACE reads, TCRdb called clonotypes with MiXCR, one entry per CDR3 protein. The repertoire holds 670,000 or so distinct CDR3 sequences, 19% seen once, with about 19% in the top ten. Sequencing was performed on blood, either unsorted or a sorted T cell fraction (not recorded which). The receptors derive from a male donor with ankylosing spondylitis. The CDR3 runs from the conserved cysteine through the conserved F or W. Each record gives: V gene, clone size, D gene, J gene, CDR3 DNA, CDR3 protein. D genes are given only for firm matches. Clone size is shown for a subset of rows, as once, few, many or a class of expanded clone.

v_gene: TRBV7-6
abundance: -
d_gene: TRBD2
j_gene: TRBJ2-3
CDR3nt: TGTGCCAGCAGCTTAGAACTAGCGGGAGCGGATACGCAGTATTTT
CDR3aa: CASSLELAGADTQYF

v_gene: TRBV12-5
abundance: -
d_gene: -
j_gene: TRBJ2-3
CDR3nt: TGTGCTAGTGGTTTTTCACGGGGCGATGAGAGCACAGATACGCAGTATTTT
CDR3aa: CASGFSRGDESTDTQYF

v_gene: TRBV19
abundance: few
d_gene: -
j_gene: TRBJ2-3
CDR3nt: TGTGCCAGCCGAGGGCGAGGGGCAGATACGCAGTATTTT
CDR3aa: CASRGRGADTQYF

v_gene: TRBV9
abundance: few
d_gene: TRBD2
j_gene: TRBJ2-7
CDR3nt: TGTGCCAGCAGCGTACTAGCGGGCCTCTCCTACGAGCAGTACTTC
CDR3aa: CASSVLAGLSYEQYF

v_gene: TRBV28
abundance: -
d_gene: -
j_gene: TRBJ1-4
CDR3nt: TGTGCCAGCCAAGGCAGCTTCAATGAAAAACTGTTTTTT
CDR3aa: CASQGSFNEKLFF

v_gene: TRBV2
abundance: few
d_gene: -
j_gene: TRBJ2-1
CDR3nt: TGTGCCAGCAGCAGCGTGGATGAGCAGTTCTTC
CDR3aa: CASSSVDEQFF

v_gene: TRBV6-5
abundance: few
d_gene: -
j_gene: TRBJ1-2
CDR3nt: TGTGCCAGCAGTTTCTGGCTTGGGCAGCCCTATGGCTACACCTTC
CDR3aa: CASSFWLGQPYGYTF

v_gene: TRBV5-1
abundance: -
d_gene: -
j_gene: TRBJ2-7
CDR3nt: TGCGCCAGCAGAAGAAACAGCGACTCCTACGAGCAGTACTTC
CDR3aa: CASRRNSDSYEQYF

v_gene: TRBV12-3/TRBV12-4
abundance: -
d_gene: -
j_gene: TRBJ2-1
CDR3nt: TGTGCCAGCAGTTTGGGGGTTGCAGACGAGCAGTTCTTC
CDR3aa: CASSLGVADEQFF

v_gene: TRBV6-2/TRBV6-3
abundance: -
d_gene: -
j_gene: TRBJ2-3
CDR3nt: TGTGCCAGCAAAGGGGACGGCACAGATACGCAGTATTTT
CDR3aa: CASKGDGTDTQYF

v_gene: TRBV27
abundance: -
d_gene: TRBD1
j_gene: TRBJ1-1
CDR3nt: TGTGCCAGCAGCCCGGGACAGGGAATTCACCTGAACACTGAAGCTTTCTTT
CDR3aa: CASSPGQGIHLNTEAFF

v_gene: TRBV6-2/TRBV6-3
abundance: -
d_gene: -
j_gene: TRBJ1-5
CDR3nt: TGTGCCAGCAGTCAACCCCGGACTGGGTGGCAAAGGGATCAGCCCCAGCATTTT
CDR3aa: CASSQPRTGWQRDQPQHF

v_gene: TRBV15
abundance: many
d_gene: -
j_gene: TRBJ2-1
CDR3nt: TGTGCCACCAGAGGAGGGGGATCCTACAATGAGCAGTTCTTC
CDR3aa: CATRGGGSYNEQFF

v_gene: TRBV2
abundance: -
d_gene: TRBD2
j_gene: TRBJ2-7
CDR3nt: TGTGCCAGCGGGGGAACACCGGGACTAGCGGGCTCCTACGAGCAGTACTTC
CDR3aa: CASGGTPGLAGSYEQYF

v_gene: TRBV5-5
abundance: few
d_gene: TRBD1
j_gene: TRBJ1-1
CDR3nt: TGTGCCAGCAGCCCGACCCTGGACAGGGTCACTGAAGCTTTCTTT
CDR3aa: CASSPTLDRVTEAFF

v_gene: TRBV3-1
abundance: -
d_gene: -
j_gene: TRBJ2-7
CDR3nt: TGTGCCAGCAGCCAAGAACCGGGAGCGGCCTACGAGCAGTACTTC
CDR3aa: CASSQEPGAAYEQYF

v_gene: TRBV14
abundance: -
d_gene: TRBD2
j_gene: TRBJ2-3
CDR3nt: TGTGCCAGCAGTCCCTGGCGGGGGGGCCGCGAGGATACGCAGTATTTT
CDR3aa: CASSPWRGGREDTQYF

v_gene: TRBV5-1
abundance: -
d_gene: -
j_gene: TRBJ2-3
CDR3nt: TGCGCCAGCAGCTTGTTAGGGGGTGGTCCGGTCGATACGCAGTATTTT
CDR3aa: CASSLLGGGPVDTQYF

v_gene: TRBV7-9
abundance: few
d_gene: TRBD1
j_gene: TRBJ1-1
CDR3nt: TGTGCCAGCAGCTTAGAGAGAGGGGGCGCAAACACTGAAGCTTTCTTT
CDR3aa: CASSLERGGANTEAFF

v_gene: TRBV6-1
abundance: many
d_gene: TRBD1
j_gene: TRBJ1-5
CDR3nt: TGTGCCAGCAGCGCGACAGGGGACAATCAGCCCCAGCATTTT
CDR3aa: CASSATGDNQPQHF

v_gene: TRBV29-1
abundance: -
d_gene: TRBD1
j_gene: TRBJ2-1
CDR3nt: TGCAGCGTTGAAGATCGGGACAGGGGGGCCTACAATGAGCAGTTCTTC
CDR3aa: CSVEDRDRGAYNEQFF

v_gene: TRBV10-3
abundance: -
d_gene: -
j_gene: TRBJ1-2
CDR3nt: TGTGCCATCAGTGAAGTGATAGGCCCGGCGGCTAACTATGGCTACACCTTC
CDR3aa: CAISEVIGPAANYGYTF

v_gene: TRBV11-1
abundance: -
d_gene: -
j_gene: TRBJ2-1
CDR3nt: TGTGCCAGCAGCAAAGAGCGGTCGACTACTCTTCGCTCCTACAATGAGCAGTTCTTC
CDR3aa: CASSKERSTTLRSYNEQFF

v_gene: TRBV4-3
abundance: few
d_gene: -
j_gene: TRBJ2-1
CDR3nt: TGCGCCAGCAGCCAAGATTGGTCTTACAATGAGCAGTTCTTC
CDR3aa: CASSQDWSYNEQFF

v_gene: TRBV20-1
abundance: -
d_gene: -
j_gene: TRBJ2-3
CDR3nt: TGCAGTGCCCTTAAAGGCGTAGATACGCAGTATTTT
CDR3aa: CSALKGVDTQYF

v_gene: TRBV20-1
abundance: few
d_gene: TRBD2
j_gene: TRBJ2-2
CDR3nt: TGCAGTGCTACCCCCGTCGAGGGACTAAACACCGGGGAGCTGTTTTTT
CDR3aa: CSATPVEGLNTGELFF

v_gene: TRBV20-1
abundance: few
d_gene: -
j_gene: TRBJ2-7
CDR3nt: TGCAGTGCTCCCCGGGGTACCATTCCCTACGAGCAGTACTTC
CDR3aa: CSAPRGTIPYEQYF

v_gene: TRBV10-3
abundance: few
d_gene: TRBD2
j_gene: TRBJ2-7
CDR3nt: TGTGCCATCAGTGATCCGGGACTAGCGGCCTACGAGCAGTACTTC
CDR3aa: CAISDPGLAAYEQYF

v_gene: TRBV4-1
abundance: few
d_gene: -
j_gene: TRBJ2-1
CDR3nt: TGCGCCAGCAGCCAACCAGGAGGGCGAGAAGACTACAATGAGCAGTTCTTC
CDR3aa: CASSQPGGREDYNEQFF

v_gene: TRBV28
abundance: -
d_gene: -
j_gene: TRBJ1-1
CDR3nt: TGTGCCAGCAGCCGAGGACCCAATTGGGAAGCTTTCTTT
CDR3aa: CASSRGPNWEAFF

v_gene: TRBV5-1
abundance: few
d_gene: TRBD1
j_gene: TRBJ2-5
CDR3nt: TGCGCCAGCAGCTTGGAAGGGGGCGTTAAAGAGACCCAGTACTTC
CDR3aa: CASSLEGGVKETQYF

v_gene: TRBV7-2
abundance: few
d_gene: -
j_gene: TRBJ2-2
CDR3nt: TGTGCCAGCAGACCACTCCGGGACTTTAAAGGCACCGGGGAGCTGTTTTTT
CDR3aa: CASRPLRDFKGTGELFF

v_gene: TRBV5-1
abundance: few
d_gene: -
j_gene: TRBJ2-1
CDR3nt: TGCGCCAGCAGCTTGGAACCGAGGCATGAGCAGTTCTTC
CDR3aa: CASSLEPRHEQFF

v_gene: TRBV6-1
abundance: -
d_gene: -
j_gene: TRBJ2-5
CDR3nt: TGTGCCAGCAGTGAAGCATGGGGAGTCGGAGAGACCCAGTACTTC
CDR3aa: CASSEAWGVGETQYF

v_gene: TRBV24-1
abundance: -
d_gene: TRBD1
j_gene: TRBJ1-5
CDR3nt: TGTGCCACCAGTGATCGTAGGGACAGGGGGTCCCCCAATCAGCCCCAGCATTTT
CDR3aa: CATSDRRDRGSPNQPQHF

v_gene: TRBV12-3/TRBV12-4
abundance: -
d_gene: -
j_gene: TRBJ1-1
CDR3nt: TGTGCCAGCAGTTTGTGGGCTGAAGCTTTCTTT
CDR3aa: CASSLWAEAFF

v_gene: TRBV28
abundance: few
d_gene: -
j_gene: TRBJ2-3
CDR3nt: TGTGCCAGCAGCCCCCTAGGGACTCTCACAGATACGCAGTATTTT
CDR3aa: CASSPLGTLTDTQYF

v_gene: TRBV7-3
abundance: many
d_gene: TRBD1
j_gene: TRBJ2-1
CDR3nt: TGTGCCAGCAGCTTGTCGGGGACAGGGATCCATGAGCAGTTCTTC
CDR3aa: CASSLSGTGIHEQFF

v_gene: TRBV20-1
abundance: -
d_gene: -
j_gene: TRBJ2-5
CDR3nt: TGCAGTGCTCCTCCAGAGGCCGCGGAGACCCAGTACTTC
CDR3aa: CSAPPEAAETQYF

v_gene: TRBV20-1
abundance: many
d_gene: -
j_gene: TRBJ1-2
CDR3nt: TGCAGTGCTAGAGCGAGTAGAATCGGCTACACCTTC
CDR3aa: CSARASRIGYTF

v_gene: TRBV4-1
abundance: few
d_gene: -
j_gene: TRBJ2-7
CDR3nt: TGCGCCAGCAGCCAAGACCAGGGGTCCCTCTCCTACGAGCAGTACTTC
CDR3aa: CASSQDQGSLSYEQYF

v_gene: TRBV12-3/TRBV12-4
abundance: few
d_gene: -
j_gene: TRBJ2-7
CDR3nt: TGTGCCAGCAGCCCTCAGGGCACGGGAGTGTGGGCCTACGAGCAGTACTTC
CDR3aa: CASSPQGTGVWAYEQYF

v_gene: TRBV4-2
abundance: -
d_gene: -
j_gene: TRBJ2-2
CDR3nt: TGTGCCAGCACCAAAACAACGTCGGTAAACACCGGGGAGCTGTTTTTT
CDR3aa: CASTKTTSVNTGELFF

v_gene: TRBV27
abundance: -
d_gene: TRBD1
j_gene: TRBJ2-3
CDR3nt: TGTGCCAGCAGTCCCGGACAGGGGCCTAGCACAGATACGCAGTATTTT
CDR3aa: CASSPGQGPSTDTQYF

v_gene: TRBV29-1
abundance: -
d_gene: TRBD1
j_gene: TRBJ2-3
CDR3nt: TGCAGCATCCGGACAGGGAGAGGCACAGATACGCAGTATTTT
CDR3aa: CSIRTGRGTDTQYF

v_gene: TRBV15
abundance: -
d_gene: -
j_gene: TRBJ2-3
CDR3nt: TGTGCCACCAGCCCTACCGACTACAGGGCCAGCACAGATACGCAGTATTTT
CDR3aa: CATSPTDYRASTDTQYF

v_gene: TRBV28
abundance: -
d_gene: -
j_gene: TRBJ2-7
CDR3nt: TGTGCCAGCAGTCTACAGGAGTTCGAGCAGTACTTC
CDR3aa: CASSLQEFEQYF

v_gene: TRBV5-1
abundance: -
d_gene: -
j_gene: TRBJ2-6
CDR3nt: TGCGCCAGCAGCTTGGAAGAACGGGGTACAGGGGCCAACGTCCTGACTTTC
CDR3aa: CASSLEERGTGANVLTF

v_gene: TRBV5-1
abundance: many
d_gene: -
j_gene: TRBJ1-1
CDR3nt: TGCGCCAGCAGGGAAACGGCCGGGATTGACACTGAAGCTTTCTTT
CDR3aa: CASRETAGIDTEAFF

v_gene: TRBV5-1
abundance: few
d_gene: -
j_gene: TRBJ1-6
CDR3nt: TGCGCCAGCAGCTTAGGGGGGGACTTGGCACCCCTCCACTTT
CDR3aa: CASSLGGDLAPLHF

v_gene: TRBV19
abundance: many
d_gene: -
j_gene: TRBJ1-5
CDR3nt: TGTGCCAGCCAGGACACTTTCAAGGGTAGCAATCAGCCCCAGCATTTT
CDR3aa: CASQDTFKGSNQPQHF

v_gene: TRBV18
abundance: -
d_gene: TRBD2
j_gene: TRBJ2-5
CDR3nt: TGTGCCAGCGGAAGCGGGAGGTGGGAGACCCAGTACTTC
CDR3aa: CASGSGRWETQYF